A selection of T cell receptor beta chains follows, all from one sample in a study. TCRdb reprocessed the RT-PCR reads via MiXCR and lists one record per CDR3 protein. This table holds about 700,000 distinct CDR3 sequences, approximately 15% found once. Sequences were obtained from memory CD4+ T cells from blood. These TCRs come from a female donor in good health, serving as a healthy control. CDR3s include the opening cysteine and the closing phenylalanine or tryptophan.

CDR3	J	V
CASSGQSGYEQYF	TRBJ2-7	TRBV18
CASSRQGIDTQYF	TRBJ2-3	TRBV6-2/TRBV6-3
CSARGGTYYEQYF	TRBJ2-7	TRBV20-1
CASSVAGQSNQPQHF	TRBJ1-5	TRBV9
CSAPGTGKYMNTEAFF	TRBJ1-1	TRBV20-1
CASIKYRGDNQPQHF	TRBJ1-5	TRBV7-2
CAISTTDSMNTEAFF	TRBJ1-1	TRBV10-3
CATIAANTGELFF	TRBJ2-2	TRBV24-1
CASSPIVRGLSEKLFF	TRBJ1-4	TRBV6-5
CASRRDGLSGNTIYF	TRBJ1-3	TRBV6-1